The source of this T cell receptor beta chain is a study of response to subunit inactivated influenza vaccine. TCRdb reanalysed the RT-PCR reads using MiXCR and keeps one entry per CDR3 protein. Of more than 700,000 distinct CDR3 sequences in the sample, about 20% were seen once. V was clipped by 3 bases and J by 11 bases, with 16 bases between them. The V gene's germline CDR1 is SGHTA and CDR2 FQGNSA. The CDR3 contains 13 residues. The table lists this clonotype with many counts. The origin of this receptor is a middle-aged man who received an inactivated influenza vaccine. The sequences come from PBMCs from blood, collected approximately 5 days after vaccination. The J gene is TRBJ1-1, the V gene TRBV7-2; weak D call: TRBD1 (5 bases). In DNA, the CDR3 is TGTGCCAGCAGCTTTACGTGGGGCGAAGGGGCTTTCTTT. Protein product: CASSFTWGEGAFF. The whole variable domain, filled in from reference TRBV7-2 and TRBJ1-1, reads GAGVSQSPSNKVTEKGKDVELRCDPISGHTALYWYRQSLGQGLEFLIYFQGNSAPDKSGLPSDRFSAERTGGSVSTLTIQRTQQEDSAVYLCASSFTWGEGAFFGQGTRLTVV.